This T cell receptor (beta chain) was observed in a study of shared clonotypes between healthy human individuals (dated by TCRdb to 2020 to 2021). Regarding the complete study: The cohort included three men and a couple of women between 18 and 49 years of age. For each donor, CD4 naive and CD4 memory were each run on three plates, CD8 naive on two plates, and CD8 memory on one plate. Blood TCR repertoires of roughly 5 healthy adults were deeply sequenced to estimate repertoire size and the extent of clonotype sharing between individuals. Different laboratories and diverse techniques were used to prepare libraries and sequence TCR repertoires, to increase sequencing depth and limit assay-specific biases. Per donor, leukapheresis produced somewhere between about 0.9 and 10 billion PBMCs. What the work shows at the level of the full study, not this receptor alone: Pairwise subsampling led to the expectation that sequencing depth would affect the degree of clonotype sharing among donors. Even with the large sequencing depth, rarefaction of the sorted-subset datasets indicated that sequencing was incomplete. Clonotypes shared by all four sorted-subset donors showed higher generation probabilities than non-shared clonotypes. Across four donors, approximately 5% of naive CD4, around 3.3% of naive CD8, 2.3% of memory CD4, and roughly 0.4% of memory CD8 clonotypes were shared. The small number of donors limited the genetic and exposure-history diversity represented. Sampling was restricted to blood, and TCR repertoires in tissues likely differ from the TCR repertoires found in blood. Naive subsets generally had larger estimated clonotype richness than memory subsets.

This clone turned up a few times. Its antigen is unknown. Base quality data are lacking; no much larger clone is found one base away. Donors were healthy HIV-negative adults with no recently reported acute infections or vaccinations. Every donor was a Caucasian adult living in Nashville, Tennessee, USA. CD4+ T cells were enriched by magnetic negative selection; naive cells were then positively selected on CD45RA, and the negative fraction formed the memory subset. After blood collection by leukapheresis, PBMCs were isolated using Ficoll-Histopaque density gradient centrifugation and then cryopreserved in the vapor phase of liquid nitrogen. Analytical flow cytometry was used to check the purity and quantity of every magnetically sorted T cell population. From each sorted fraction, genomic DNA was isolated and quantified by UV absorbance on a Nanodrop 2000c. TCR CDR3 regions were amplified from genomic DNA by multiplex PCR using the deep immunoSEQ assay. Genomic DNA extracted from each cell subset was distributed evenly over all wells of several immunoSEQ 96-well plates, and each plate served as one replicate. Each replicate PCR for sorted subsets received around 210 ng genomic DNA, equal to roughly 29,000 T cell genomes. Purified libraries were quantified with a Qubit 3.0 fluorometer, sized on a Bioanalyzer 2100, and re-quantified with the KAPA Library Quantification kit. Every immunoSEQ 96-well plate was sequenced on a separate single-read 150-cycle Illumina NextSeq 550 flow cell. In the original analysis: Because the immunoSEQ output included only junctional sequences and no quality scores, the filtering could not be the same as the filtering used for full-length reads. To assign V/J genes and CDR3, sequences were annotated using PyIR, a Python wrapper for IgBLAST v1.9, with IMGT germline references. Any read was removed if the V/J assignment was weak (E-value above 1e-6), the CDR3 was missing, or the read contained stop codons, out-of-frame junctions, or ambiguous translated residues. V3J clonotypes were defined by identical inferred V gene, J gene, and CDR3 amino acid sequence. To compute the percentage overlap between repertoires, the number of shared unique clonotypes was divided by the size of the smaller repertoire. RTK rarefaction, the Chao1 estimator, and Recon v2.1 estimates of unobserved clonotypes were used to assess repertoire richness. Generation probabilities for all TCRbeta clonotypes obtained by the gDNA method from several donors were computed using OLGA. Held by TCRdb, this immuneACCESS table contains in-frame sequences only and omits some clones. Under half of the omission traces to an unresolved V gene where checked; the cause of the rest is unknown. V and J calls and clone size are copied from that table; D and trimming were computed from the DNA. Within this sample are 950,000 to 1,300,000 clones, with more than 65% of them counted one time only. About 1.5% of the sample belongs to the ten largest clones.

Reading from cysteine to phenylalanine, the CDR3 counts 16 amino acids. The DNA shown is the 48-base CDR3, in frame from base 1. The germline V gene (reference sequence) specifies SEHNR as CDR1 and FQNEAQ as CDR2. The V end gives up 3 bases and the J end 6 bases, leaving 9 bases in the junction not matched to a gene. This clonotype originated in a man in his late teens or twenties in good health. The sequence joins TRBV7-9 to TRBJ2-3, with 10 central nucleotides matching TRBD2. Material for sequencing was memory CD4+ T cells sorted from blood. In light of the paper, this sample's cell subset or site label describes: CD45RA-negative fraction. The nucleotides read TGTGCCAGCAGCTTTAATAGCGGGGGGACCGGGGATACGCAGTATTTT. It encodes CASSFNSGGTGDTQYF.